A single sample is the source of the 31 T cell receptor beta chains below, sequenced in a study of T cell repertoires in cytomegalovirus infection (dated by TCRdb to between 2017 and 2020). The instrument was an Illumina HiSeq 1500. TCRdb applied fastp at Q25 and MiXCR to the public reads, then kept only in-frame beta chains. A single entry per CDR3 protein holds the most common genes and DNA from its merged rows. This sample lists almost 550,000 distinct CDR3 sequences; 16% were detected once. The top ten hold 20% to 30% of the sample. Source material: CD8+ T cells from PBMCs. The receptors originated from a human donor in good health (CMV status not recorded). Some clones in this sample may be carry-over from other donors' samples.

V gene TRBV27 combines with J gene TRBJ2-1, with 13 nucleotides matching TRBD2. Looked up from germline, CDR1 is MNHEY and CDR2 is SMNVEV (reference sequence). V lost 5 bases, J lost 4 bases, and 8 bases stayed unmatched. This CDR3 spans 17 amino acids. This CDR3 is CASSLLTSGGGYNEQFF. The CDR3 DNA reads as TGTGCCAGCAGTCTCCTAACTAGCGGGGGGGGATACAATGAGCAGTTCTTC.

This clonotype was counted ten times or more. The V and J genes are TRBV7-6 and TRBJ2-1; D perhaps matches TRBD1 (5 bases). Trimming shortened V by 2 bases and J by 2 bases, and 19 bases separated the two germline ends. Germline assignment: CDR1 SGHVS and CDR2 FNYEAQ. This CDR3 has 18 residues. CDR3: CASSLFPGIPQAYNEQFF. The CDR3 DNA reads TGTGCCAGCAGCTTATTCCCAGGGATCCCACAAGCCTACAATGAGCAGTTCTTC.

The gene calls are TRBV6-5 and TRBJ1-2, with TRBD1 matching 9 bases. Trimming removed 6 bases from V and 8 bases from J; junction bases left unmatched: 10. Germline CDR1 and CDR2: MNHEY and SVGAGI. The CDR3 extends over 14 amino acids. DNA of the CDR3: TGTGCCAGCAGAACCGGGACAGGGTCGTGGGGCTACACCTTC. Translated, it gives CASRTGTGSWGYTF.

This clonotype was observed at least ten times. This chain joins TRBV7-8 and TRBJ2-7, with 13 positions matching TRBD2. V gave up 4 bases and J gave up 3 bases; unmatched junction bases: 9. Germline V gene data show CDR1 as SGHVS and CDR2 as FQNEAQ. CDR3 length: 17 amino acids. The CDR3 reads CASSWPPLAGGIYEQYF. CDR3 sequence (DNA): TGTGCCAGCAGCTGGCCGCCACTAGCGGGAGGGATCTACGAGCAGTACTTC.

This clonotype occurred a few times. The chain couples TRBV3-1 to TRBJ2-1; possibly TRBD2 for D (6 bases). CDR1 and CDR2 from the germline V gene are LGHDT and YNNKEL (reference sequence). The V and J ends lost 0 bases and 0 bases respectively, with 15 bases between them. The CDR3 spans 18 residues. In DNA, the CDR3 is TGTGCCAGCAGCCAAGACCAGAACCGGGAGTACTCCTACAATGAGCAGTTCTTC. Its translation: CASSQDQNREYSYNEQFF.

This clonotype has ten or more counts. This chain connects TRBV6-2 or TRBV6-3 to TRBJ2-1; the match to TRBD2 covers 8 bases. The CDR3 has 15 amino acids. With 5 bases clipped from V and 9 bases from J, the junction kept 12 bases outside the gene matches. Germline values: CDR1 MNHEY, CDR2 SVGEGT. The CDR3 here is CASSTTGGRIGEQFF. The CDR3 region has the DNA TGTGCCAGCAGTACGACGGGGGGGAGGATCGGTGAGCAGTTCTTC.

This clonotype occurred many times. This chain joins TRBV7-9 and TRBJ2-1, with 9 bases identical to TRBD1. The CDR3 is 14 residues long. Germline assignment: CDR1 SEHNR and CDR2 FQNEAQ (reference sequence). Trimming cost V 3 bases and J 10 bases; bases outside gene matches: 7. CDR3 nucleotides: TGTGCCAGCAGCTTGGGACAGGGTTATATCGAGCAGTTCTTC. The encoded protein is CASSLGQGYIEQFF.

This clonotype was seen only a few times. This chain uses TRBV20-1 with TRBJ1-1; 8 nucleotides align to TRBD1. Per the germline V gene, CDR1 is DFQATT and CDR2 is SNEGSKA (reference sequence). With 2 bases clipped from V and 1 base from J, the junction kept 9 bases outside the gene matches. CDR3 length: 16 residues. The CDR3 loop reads CSARPWTGPSNTEAFF. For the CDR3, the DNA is TGCAGTGCTAGACCTTGGACAGGGCCCTCGAACACTGAAGCTTTCTTT.

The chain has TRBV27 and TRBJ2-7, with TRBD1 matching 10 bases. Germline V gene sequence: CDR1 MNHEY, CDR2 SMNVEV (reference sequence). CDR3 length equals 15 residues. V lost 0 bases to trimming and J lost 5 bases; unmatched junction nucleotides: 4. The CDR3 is CASSLSRQGANEQYF. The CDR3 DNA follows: TGTGCCAGCAGTTTATCCCGACAGGGGGCAAACGAGCAGTACTTC.

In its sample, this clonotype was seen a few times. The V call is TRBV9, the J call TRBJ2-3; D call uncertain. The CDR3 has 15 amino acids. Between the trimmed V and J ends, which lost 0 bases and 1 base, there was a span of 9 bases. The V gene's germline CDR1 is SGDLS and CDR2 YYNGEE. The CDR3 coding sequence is TGTGCCAGCAGCGTAGAAGGCCAGCGCACAGATACGCAGTATTTT. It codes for CASSVEGQRTDTQYF.

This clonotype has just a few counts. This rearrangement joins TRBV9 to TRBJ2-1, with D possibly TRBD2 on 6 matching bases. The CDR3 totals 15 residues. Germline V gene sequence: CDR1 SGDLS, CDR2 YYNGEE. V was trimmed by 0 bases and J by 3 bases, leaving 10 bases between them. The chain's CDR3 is CASSVVAGRYNEQFF. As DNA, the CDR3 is TGTGCCAGCAGCGTAGTGGCGGGACGCTACAATGAGCAGTTCTTC.

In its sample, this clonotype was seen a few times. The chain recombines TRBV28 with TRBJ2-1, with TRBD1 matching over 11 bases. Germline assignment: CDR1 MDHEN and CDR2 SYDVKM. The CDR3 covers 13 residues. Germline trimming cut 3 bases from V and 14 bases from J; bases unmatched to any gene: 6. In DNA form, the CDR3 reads TGTGCCAGCAGTTTGTCGGGACAGGGGGTGGAGTTCTTC. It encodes CASSLSGQGVEFF.

The CDR3 region is CASSAPPGEGLRSGYTF. CDR3 DNA sequence: TGTGCCAGCAGCGCCCCGCCCGGGGAGGGGCTGAGGAGTGGCTACACCTTC. The chain recombines TRBV6-5 with TRBJ1-2; weak D call: TRBD1 (5 bases). Trimming removed 6 bases at V and 7 bases at J, with 27 bases between. CDR1 is MNHEY, CDR2 SVGAGI, per germline. The CDR3 consists of 17 residues.

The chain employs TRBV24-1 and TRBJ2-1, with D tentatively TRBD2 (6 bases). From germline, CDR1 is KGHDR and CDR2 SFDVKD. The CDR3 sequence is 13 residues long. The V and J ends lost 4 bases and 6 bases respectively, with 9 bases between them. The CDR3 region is CATSETSSNEQFF. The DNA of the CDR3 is TGTGCCACCAGTGAAACTAGCAGCAATGAGCAGTTCTTC.

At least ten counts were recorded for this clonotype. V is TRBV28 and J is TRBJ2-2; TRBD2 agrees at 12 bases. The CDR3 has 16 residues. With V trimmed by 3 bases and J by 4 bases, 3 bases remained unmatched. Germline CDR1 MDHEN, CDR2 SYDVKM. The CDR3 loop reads CASSLGLAGTTGELFF. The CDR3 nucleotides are TGTGCCAGCAGTTTGGGACTAGCGGGTACCACCGGGGAGCTGTTTTTT.

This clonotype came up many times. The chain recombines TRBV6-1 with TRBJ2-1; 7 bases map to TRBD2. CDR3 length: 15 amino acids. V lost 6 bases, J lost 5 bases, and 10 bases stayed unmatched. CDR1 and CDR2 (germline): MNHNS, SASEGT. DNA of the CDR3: TGTGCCAGCAGGACCGGGCCGGGAGGAAACAATGAGCAGTTCTTC. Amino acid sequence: CASRTGPGGNNEQFF.

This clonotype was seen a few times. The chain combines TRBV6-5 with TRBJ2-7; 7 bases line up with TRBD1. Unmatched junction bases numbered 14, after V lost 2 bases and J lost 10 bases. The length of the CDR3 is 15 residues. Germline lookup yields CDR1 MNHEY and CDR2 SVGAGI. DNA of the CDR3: TGTGCCAGCAGTTACGTTCCCCTCGGACAGGACCTTCAGTACTTC. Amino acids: CASSYVPLGQDLQYF.

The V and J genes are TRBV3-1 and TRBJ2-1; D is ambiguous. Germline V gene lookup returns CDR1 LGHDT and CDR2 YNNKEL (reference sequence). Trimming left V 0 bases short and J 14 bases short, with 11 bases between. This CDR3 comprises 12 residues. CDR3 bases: TGTGCCAGCAGCCAAGATGAGCCTAGAAAGTTCTTC. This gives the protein CASSQDEPRKFF.

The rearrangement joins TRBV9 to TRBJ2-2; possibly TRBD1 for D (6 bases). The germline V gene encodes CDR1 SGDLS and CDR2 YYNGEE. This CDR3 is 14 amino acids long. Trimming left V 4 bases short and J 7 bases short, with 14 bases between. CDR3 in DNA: TGTGCCAGCAGCTTCGGGACAATCGGCGGGGAGCTGTTTTTT. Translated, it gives CASSFGTIGGELFF.

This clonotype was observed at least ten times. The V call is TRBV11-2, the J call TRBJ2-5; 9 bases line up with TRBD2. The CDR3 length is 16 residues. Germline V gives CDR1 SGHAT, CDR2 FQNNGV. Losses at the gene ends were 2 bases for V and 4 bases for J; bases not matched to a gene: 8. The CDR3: CASSLSSGGRGETQYF. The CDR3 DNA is TGTGCCAGCAGCTTAAGCTCGGGCGGGAGGGGAGAGACCCAGTACTTC.

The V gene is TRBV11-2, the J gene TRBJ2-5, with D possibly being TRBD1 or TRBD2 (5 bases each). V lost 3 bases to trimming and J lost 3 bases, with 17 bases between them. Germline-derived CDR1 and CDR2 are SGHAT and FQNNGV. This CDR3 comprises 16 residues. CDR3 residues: CASSLWDPMTEETQYF. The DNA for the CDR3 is TGTGCCAGCAGCTTGTGGGACCCTATGACGGAAGAGACCCAGTACTTC.

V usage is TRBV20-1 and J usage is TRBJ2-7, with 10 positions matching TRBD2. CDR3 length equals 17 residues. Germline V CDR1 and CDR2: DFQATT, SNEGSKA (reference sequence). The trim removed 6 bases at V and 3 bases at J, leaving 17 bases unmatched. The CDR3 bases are TGCAGTGCAGCCCCCACTAGCGGGACGTTTCCACGCTACGAGCAGTACTTC. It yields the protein CSAAPTSGTFPRYEQYF.

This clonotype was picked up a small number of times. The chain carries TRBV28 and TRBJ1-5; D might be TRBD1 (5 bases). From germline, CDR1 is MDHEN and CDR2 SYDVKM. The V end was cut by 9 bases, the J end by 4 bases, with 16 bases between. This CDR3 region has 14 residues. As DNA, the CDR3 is TGTGCCAGTCTTCGGGACCGATTTAATCAGCCCCAGCATTTT. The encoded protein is CASLRDRFNQPQHF.

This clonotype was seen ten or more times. Here the CDR3 DNA reads TGTGCCAGCAGCTCAGACCTAGCGGGGGGGTTTGGGGGGTTTTACAATGAGCAGTTCTTC. Protein product: CASSSDLAGGFGGFYNEQFF. V and J are TRBV11-2 and TRBJ2-1, with TRBD2 identical over 12 bases. V lost 4 bases to trimming and J lost 4 bases; unmatched junction nucleotides: 17. The CDR3 contains 20 residues. Germline-derived CDR1 and CDR2 are SGHAT and FQNNGV.

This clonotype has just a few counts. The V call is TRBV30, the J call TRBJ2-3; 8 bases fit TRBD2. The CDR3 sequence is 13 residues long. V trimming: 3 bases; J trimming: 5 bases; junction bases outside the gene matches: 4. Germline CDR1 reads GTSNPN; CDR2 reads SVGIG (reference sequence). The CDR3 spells CAWRAGARDTQYF. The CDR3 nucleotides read TGTGCCTGGAGAGCGGGGGCGAGAGATACGCAGTATTTT. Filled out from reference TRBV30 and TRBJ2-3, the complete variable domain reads SQTIHQWPATLVQPVGSPLSLECTVEGTSNPNLYWYRQAAGRGLQLLFYSVGIGQISSEVPQNLSASRPQDRQFILSSKKLLLSDSGFYLCAWRAGARDTQYFGPGTRLTVL.

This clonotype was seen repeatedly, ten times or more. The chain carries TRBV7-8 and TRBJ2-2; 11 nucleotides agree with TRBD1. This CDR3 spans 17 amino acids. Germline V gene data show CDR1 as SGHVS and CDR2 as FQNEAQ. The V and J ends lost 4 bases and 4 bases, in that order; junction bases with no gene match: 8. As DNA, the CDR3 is TGTGCCAGCAGCTCCTTTGGGACAGGGGGTATCACCGGGGAGCTGTTTTTT. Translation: CASSSFGTGGITGELFF.

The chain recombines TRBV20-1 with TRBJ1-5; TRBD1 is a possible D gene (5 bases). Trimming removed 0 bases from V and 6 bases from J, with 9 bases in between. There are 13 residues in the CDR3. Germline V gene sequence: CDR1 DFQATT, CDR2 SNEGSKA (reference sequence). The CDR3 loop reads CSARDPRGQPQHF. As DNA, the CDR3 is TGCAGTGCTAGAGATCCTAGGGGTCAGCCCCAGCATTTT.

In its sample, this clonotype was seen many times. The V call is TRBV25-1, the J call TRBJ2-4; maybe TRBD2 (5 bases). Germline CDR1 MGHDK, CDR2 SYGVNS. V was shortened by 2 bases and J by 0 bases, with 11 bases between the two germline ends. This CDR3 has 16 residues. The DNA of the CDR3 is TGTGCCAGCAGTGAAGGAGGAACCCTAGCCAAAAACATTCAGTACTTC. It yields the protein CASSEGGTLAKNIQYF.

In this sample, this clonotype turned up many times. CDR3 amino acids: CASSLADRIIDGYTF. In nucleotides, the CDR3 is TGTGCCAGCAGCTTAGCTGACAGGATAATAGATGGCTACACCTTC. The chain couples TRBV7-2 to TRBJ1-2; possible D gene TRBD1, 6 bases. The V gene's germline CDR1 is SGHTA and CDR2 FQGNSA. V was clipped by 0 bases and J by 6 bases, with 14 bases between them. This CDR3 spans 15 amino acids. The full variable domain, with the rest looked up from reference TRBV7-2 and TRBJ1-2, is GAGVSQSPSNKVTEKGKDVELRCDPISGHTALYWYRQSLGQGLEFLIYFQGNSAPDKSGLPSDRFSAERTGGSVSTLTIQRTQQEDSAVYLCASSLADRIIDGYTFGSGTRLTVV.

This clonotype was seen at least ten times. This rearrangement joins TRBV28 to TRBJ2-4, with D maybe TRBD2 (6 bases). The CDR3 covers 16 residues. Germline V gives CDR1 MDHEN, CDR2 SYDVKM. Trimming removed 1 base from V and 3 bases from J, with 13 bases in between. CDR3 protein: CASSLSWEDGKNIQYF. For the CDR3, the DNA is TGTGCCAGCAGTTTATCGTGGGAGGATGGCAAAAACATTCAGTACTTC.

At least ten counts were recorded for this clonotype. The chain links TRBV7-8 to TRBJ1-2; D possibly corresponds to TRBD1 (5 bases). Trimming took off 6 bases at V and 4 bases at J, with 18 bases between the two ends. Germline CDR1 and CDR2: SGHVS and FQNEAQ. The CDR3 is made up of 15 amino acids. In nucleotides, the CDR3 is TGTGCCAGCAGTACTTACGAGGGGCAGAGCTATGGCTACACCTTC. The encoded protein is CASSTYEGQSYGYTF.